One T cell receptor beta chain is described in this entry. What it binds is not known. The germline V gene has CDR1 MDHEN and CDR2 SYDVKM. This CDR3 contains 14 residues. V gave up 5 bases and J gave up 5 bases, with 15 bases separating them. The data were taken from a study of blood T cells in healthy people across ages. Study conclusions and caveats: The study regarded diversity estimates from one million T cells as underestimates. Observed TCR beta diversity per million T cells went down as age went up. This fall followed a roughly linear course with age.

A J-beta primer mix and a sample-barcoded 5' primer were used in a second PCR of roughly 6 to 11 cycles. All samples yielded 3 million or more CDR3-containing paired-end reads. MiXCR was run by TCRdb on the 5' RACE reads, yielding one entry per CDR3 protein. This sample has over 1,200,000 distinct CDR3 sequences, with roughly 60% found just once. This TCR was sampled from a man between 18 and 29 years old in good health. The sample comprised blood. The J gene is TRBJ1-2, the V gene TRBV28, with a possible D match to TRBD1 (6 bases). The CDR3 nucleotides are TGTGCCAGCAGTGACGTGGGGGCCGCTTATGGCTACACCTTC. It codes for CASSDVGAAYGYTF.